The text below deals with one T cell receptor (beta chain). No antigen is known for it. These data originate in a study of identical twins. Study observations and caveats: Sharing of beta out-of-frame sequences by twins showed a weaker excess. Researchers reported excess low generation probability among twin-shared out-of-frame alpha sequences. Memory repertoires showed no such pattern, whereas abundant cord blood beta clonotypes carried fewer insertions.

Via MiXCR, TCRdb re-called the 5' RACE reads, giving one row per CDR3 protein. This sample yields hundreds of thousands of distinct CDR3 sequences, of which around 20% are seen a single time; around 0.48% belongs to the top ten. Deletions cut 6 bases from V and 0 bases from J, with 5 bases between. The length of the CDR3 is 12 residues. This same sample was also part of a study on yellow fever vaccine responses in identical twins. From that report: Vaccine T cell responses of twins reportedly seemed partly convergent and partly personalized.

The receptor comes from a woman aged 18-29 years in good health. The sequenced material came from CD4+ T cells sorted from blood. This sequence joins TRBV12-3 or TRBV12-4 and TRBJ1-2, with D unresolved. The CDR3 region is CASSRTNYGYTF. The CDR3 DNA reads TGTGCCAGCAGCCGGACTAACTATGGCTACACCTTC.